This T cell receptor beta chain came from a study of cytomegalovirus exposure and HLA in healthy donors (dated by TCRdb to between 2016 and 2019). Regarding the complete study: An earlier analysis of roughly 570 of the donors reported over 250 Gb of sequence data and about 120 million unique TCR beta sequences obtained from about 170 million T cells. To predict cytomegalovirus infection status, the study brought together high-throughput TCR immunosequencing, statistical association of individual TCRs with disease status, and machine learning. A later analysis re-analyzed previously published TCR beta repertoires from 660 or so donors and added high-resolution HLA genotyping to study TCR occurrence patterns. Rather than using new phenotypic data, the later analysis identified candidate immune exposures from TCR beta sequences and from how often those sequences occurred across donors. Genome-wide SNP genotypes for about 65% of the roughly 700 donors were used in a later genetic analysis, which treated that subset as a discovery cohort. The aim of the study was to test whether cataloging public T cell receptors could identify signatures of past pathogen exposure. In addition to the first cohort of approximately 670 subjects, a separate validation cohort of 120 different subjects was used. Roughly 300 gigabases of sequencing data and tens of millions of unique TCR sequences were included in an early release covering 500 to 750 HLA-typed donors. Of the roughly 400 genotyped donors, 75% to 85% were placed in the genetic ancestry cluster associated with self-reported Caucasian donors. Donor age, sex, ethnicity and CMV serostatus were compiled alongside the repertoire data. All discovery cohort repertoires had been generated on a single sequencing platform. Across some 400 genotyped donors of the cohort, an average of roughly 250,000 unique TCR beta nucleotide sequences per donor were sequenced, and roughly 18% of those sequences were non-productive. Typing coverage varied by locus: 629-630 donors for A, B, C, DRB1 and DQB1; more than 500 for DQA1; more than 600 for DPA1; roughly 470 for DPB1. Class I and class II HLA loci were covered by the typing at four-digit resolution. Because of strong linkage in the cohort, roughly 5 DR-DQ haplotypes were treated as single units for association and clustering. Using immunosequencing, the study profiled T cell repertoires from roughly 650 subjects and related those repertoires to cytomegalovirus serostatus. In an earlier analysis of several hundred of the donors, high-throughput TCR beta sequencing was used to judge whether each TCR beta V gene segment behaved as functional or pseudogenic.

The cohort was made up of hundreds of healthy bone marrow donors. At the time of sampling, all cohort members were nominally healthy, though unrecorded immune exposures were likely present. The donor was CMV seropositive and belonged to the group of 250 to 300 seropositive cohort members. A peripheral blood sample was provided by each donor, and peripheral blood mononuclear cells were used for TCR beta sequencing. Genomic DNA extraction from the blood cell samples was performed with the Qiagen DNeasy Blood Extraction Kit. Taken from the germline V gene (reference sequence), the CDR1 and CDR2 loops are LNHDA and SQIVND. The CDR3 contains 15 residues, cysteine and phenylalanine counted. The retained sequence is limited to the CDR3, 45 bases, with the frame set at the first base. V and J are trimmed by 8 bases and 8 bases, and the gene matches miss 14 bases of the junction. About this clone: The target of this receptor is not known. No qualities accompany the bases; no much larger clone lies one base away.

Beyond this particular receptor, the publication reports: Most TCR sequences were seen in very few donors, while some public TCRs were found in many individuals. Linkage disequilibrium might explain the correlated functional status among segregating V segments, but an unknown experimental factor could not be ruled out. At a false discovery rate of 0.05, a later analysis linked around 15,000 TCR beta sequences to specific HLA alleles. A further reported finding was that TCR beta sequences accurately predicted the HLA-A and HLA-B alleles for most subjects in the first cohort. In the study, 150 to 200 TCR beta chains were listed as associated with cytomegalovirus. Because counts were too low, seventeen rarely observed V segments, including chromosome 9 orphons, were excluded from the earlier analysis of some 590 of the donors. Most CMV-associated TCR beta chains appeared to be HLA-restricted in a later analysis, and the HLA associations seemed to be driven largely by CMV exposure. According to a later genetic analysis, donors in an Asian-associated ancestry cluster had fewer N-insertions in productive TCRs than the approximately 670-donor mean. A few of the identified cytomegalovirus-associated TCR beta chains were confirmed in vitro to be specific for cytomegalovirus antigens. Several of the top co-occurrence clusters appeared to be linked to parvovirus B19, influenza, CMV and Epstein-Barr virus, according to a later analysis. In a later analysis, the rate of TCR association differed among HLA loci, with DRB1 alleles having the most associated TCRs and HLA-C alleles having the fewest. A cluster of highly shared sequence variants was judged likely to be a technical artifact of the sequencing pipeline. The presence/absence analyses assumed that sequencing depth was roughly uniform across donors, and that assumption may not be true. It was suggested by the authors that the approach could potentially be generalized to other disease states and immunological phenotypes. Because HLA typing was unavailable for some donors at each locus, only the typed subset was used in association tests. In a later analysis, HLA-associated TCR beta chains showed more clonal expansion and lower generation probabilities than non-associated chains that were equally common. An association between a missense DCLRE1C variant and V-gene and J-gene trimming of TCR beta chains was found in a later genetic analysis and replicated in an independent cohort. Cytomegalovirus status was reported to be diagnosed by the classifier with high specificity and sensitivity in both the original and validation cohorts. This cohort had only TCR beta chains sequenced, and the lack of alpha or paired-chain data limited which features could be detected. For the cohort, immune exposure information was limited to CMV serostatus. Because the 87-base-pair reads could not distinguish some IMGT-functional V segments, including TRBV6-2 and TRBV6-3, those segments were excluded. An earlier analysis of 587 of the donors showed that most TCR beta V segments appeared in productive rearrangements either about 87% or about 30% of the time, which broadly matched IMGT annotations. When HLA alleles, especially DR and DQ, strongly co-occurred, attributing TCR associations to individual alleles was difficult.

The library came from the immunoSEQ multiplex PCR assay. A mixture of 60 forward primers for TCR Vbeta segments and 13 reverse primers for TCR Jbeta segments was used in the multiplex PCR. Amplification of the CDR3 region of rearranged TCR beta genes was performed with a multiplex PCR assay on genomic DNA. The Illumina HiSeq System was used to sequence the amplified TCR beta libraries as 87-base-pair reads. Turning to the authors' computational methods: Across the 700 or so repertoires, a later analysis counted approximately 83 million unique TCR beta chains, some 11 million of which were shared by at least two donors. A nearest-neighbor algorithm error-corrected the raw reads and collapsed the reads into unique sequences, merging closely related sequences to remove PCR and sequencing errors. Alignment of CDR3 sequences to IMGT reference sequences was used to assign V, D and J gene segments. Each retained sequence needed at least a six-nucleotide match to both a V gene segment and a J gene segment. Rearrangements were called productive when the CDR3 lacked stop codons and stayed in frame with V and J; all others were non-productive. Following IMGT convention, CDR3 was defined as the stretch from the second conserved V-encoded cysteine up to the conserved J-encoded phenylalanine. The earlier analysis of more than 450 of the donors excluded sequences that lacked an unambiguous match to a single V gene segment. In an earlier analysis of several hundred of the donors, a V segment was called functional when productive rearrangements were above 56.7%, and segregating when the standard deviation between donors exceeded 5%. To diagnose cytomegalovirus status from the catalog of TCR beta chain sequences, a statistical classification framework was built. In a later analysis, TCR nucleotide sequences were compared against IMGT/GENE-DB human TR gene sequences so that V and J genes could be assigned. Using the TCRdist pipeline, a later analysis assigned CDR3 sequences along with most-parsimonious VDJ recombination scenarios. In a later analysis, every TCR beta chain was defined by the combination of its CDR3 amino acid sequence and its V-gene family, and reads without a unique V-gene family were dropped. In a later analysis, approximately 590 highly shared, low-generation-probability nucleotide sequences were removed to address suspected cross-contamination and a sequencing artifact. In a later analysis, a clonal expansion index for each public chain was calculated from normalized within-repertoire ranks of inferred template counts. Generation probabilities in a later analysis came from a VDJ recombination model fitted to out-of-frame rearrangements, and those results were checked against IGoR. A later analysis scored TCR-TCR, TCR-HLA and TCR-CMV co-occurrence with hypergeometric tests, applying a repertoire-size bias correction to TCR pairs. False discovery rates were estimated in a later analysis by permuting HLA or CMV assignments 20 times. In a later analysis, co-occurring TCRs were grouped using DBSCAN, and TCRdist sequence similarity was added for clustering within HLA-allele-positive subsets. Repertoires with fewer than 30,000 or more than 120,000 public chains, plus five repertoires with anomalous nucleotide sharing, were excluded from co-occurrence clustering. The table was pulled from immuneACCESS by TCRdb, which kept in-frame rearrangements only. Such tables lose some clones; where checked, under half of the loss comes from unresolved V genes, and the rest has no known cause. From that table come the V and J calls and clone size; the DNA was used to work out D and trimming. The sample includes 130,000 or so clones, with about 73% observed a single time. The ten largest clones add up to roughly 2% of the sample.

The sequenced sample consisted of PBMCs. This receptor was taken from a woman in her 40s in good health and CMV-seropositive. Here the chain combines TRBV19 and TRBJ1-5; TRBD1 lines up with 8 middle nucleotides. The DNA sequence is TGTGCCAGTGGTACCCTCAGGGGGCGCGAAGAGCCCCAGCATTTT. Its product reads: CASGTLRGREEPQHF.